These 25 T cell receptor beta chains originate from one sample sequenced in a study of regulatory T cells in long-lasting Graves disease. Time point reported: newly diagnosed GD, antithyroid drugs for less than 3 months. RNA extracted from PBMCs served as the sequencing template. Combining iRepertoire HTBI primers with Arm-PCR of CDR3 regions, the authors built TCR beta libraries. TCRdb ran MiXCR on the multiplex PCR reads and lists one entry per CDR3 protein. Found here are about 440,000 distinct CDR3 sequences, over 15% of them singletons; the top ten hold about 23%. These same records also appear under a second study, on T cells in Graves' hyperthyroidism and ophthalmopathy.

The sample was peripheral blood mononuclear cells (PBMCs), taken at new diagnosis, from a patient treated with antithyroid drugs. Every receptor here comes from a woman under 30 with Graves disease.

This clonotype turned up a few times. A much larger clone is a single base away; this may be a read error. The chain employs TRBV6-1 and TRBJ2-1; the match to TRBD2 covers 14 bases. The CDR3 loop spans 15 amino acids. Trimming took 5 bases from V and 8 from J; bases not matched to a gene: 5. Germline V gene data show CDR1 as MNHNS and CDR2 as SASEGT. The CDR3 reads CASSTGLAGVYEQFF. CDR3 DNA sequence: TGTGCCAGCAGTACGGGACTAGCGGGAGTCTATGAGCAGTTCTTC.

This clonotype was seen a handful of times. This rearrangement joins TRBV5-1 to TRBJ2-3; 10 positions agree with TRBD2. The CDR3 sequence is 17 residues long. Germline assignment: CDR1 SGHRS and CDR2 YFSETQ. The V and J ends lost 0 bases and 2 bases, in that order; junction bases with no gene match: 6. The CDR3 here is CASSLDPSGGSTDTQYF. The CDR3 nucleotides are TGCGCCAGCAGCTTGGATCCTAGCGGGGGATCCACAGATACGCAGTATTTT. Based on the CDR3 plus reference TRBV5-1 and TRBJ2-3, the full variable domain is KAGVTQTPRYLIKTRGQQVTLSCSPISGHRSVSWYQQTPGQGLQFLFEYFSETQRNKGNFPGRFSGRQFSNSRSEMNVSTLELGDSALYLCASSLDPSGGSTDTQYFGPGTRLTVL.

The rearrangement uses TRBV20-1 and TRBJ2-7, with 9 bases fitting TRBD2. V was clipped by 0 bases and J by 4 bases; unmatched bases: 7. Germline CDR1 and CDR2: DFQATT and SNEGSKA (reference sequence). This CDR3 is 15 amino acids long. The CDR3 DNA is TGCAGTGCTAGAGATGGGGCGGGAGGGCCATACGAGCAGTACTTC. As protein: CSARDGAGGPYEQYF.

In its sample, this clonotype was seen many times. The V call is TRBV2, the J call TRBJ1-1; TRBD1 matches 7 bases. From germline, CDR1 is SNHLY and CDR2 FYNNEI. The CDR3 is made up of 16 amino acids. J was trimmed by 2 bases and V by 4 bases; bases with no gene match: 10. In DNA, the CDR3 is TGTGCCAGCAGTGTGGCAGGGGGGATTCTCAACACTGAAGCTTTCTTT. This translates into CASSVAGGILNTEAFF.

This sequence joins TRBV6-1 and TRBJ2-2; 10 nucleotides agree with TRBD2. V gave up 5 bases and J gave up 2 bases; unmatched junction bases: 5. Germline-derived CDR1 and CDR2 are MNHNS and SASEGT. The CDR3 runs 16 residues. CDR3 nucleotides: TGTGCCAGCAGTAAACTAGCGGGGATCAACACCGGGGAGCTGTTTTTT. It is translated as CASSKLAGINTGELFF.

On this clonotype itself: A much larger clone differs from this one at a single base, so this may be a read error. The chain recombines TRBV5-1 with TRBJ1-1; possible D gene TRBD1, 6 bases. The V gene's germline CDR1 is SGHRS and CDR2 YFSETQ. The CDR3 spans 14 residues. The V gene lost 5 bases and the J gene lost 2 bases, with 13 bases spanning the gap. CDR3 nucleotides: TGCGCCAGCAGACGTGAGGGGGTCAACACTGAAGCTTTCTTT. Its translation is CASRREGVNTEAFF.

Only a few counts were recorded for this clonotype. The chain joins TRBV6-2 or TRBV6-3 to TRBJ1-5, with D possibly being TRBD1 (5 bases). This CDR3 has 17 amino acids. V dropped 0 bases and J dropped 2 bases, with 14 bases sitting between them. The germline gives CDR1 MNHEY, CDR2 SVGEGT. DNA for the CDR3: TGTGCCAGCAGTTACTCAGTCGGGGGGTGGGGCAATCAGCCCCAGCATTTT. It specifies CASSYSVGGWGNQPQHF.

The sample holds a few counts of this clonotype. A much larger clone sits a single nucleotide away, making a read error possible. Lacking the conserved final phenylalanine or tryptophan, this CDR3 likely reflects a read error. V usage is TRBV11-1 and J usage is TRBJ2-5; 11 positions agree with TRBD2. Near its end, the DNA agrees better with TRBJ2-1, so the J call may be wrong. This CDR3 region has 18 residues. CDR1 and CDR2 (germline): SGHAT, FQDESV (reference sequence). The CDR3 nucleotides are TGTGCCAGCAGCTTAATTACAGGGGTTAGCGGGAGGGCCGATGAGCAGTTCTCC. Translation gives CASSLITGVSGRADEQFS.

Ten or more counts support this clonotype. V gene TRBV2 combines with J gene TRBJ1-1; a weak D match, TRBD1 (6 bases). Trimming stripped 2 bases from V and 1 base from J, with 11 bases between. Germline values: CDR1 SNHLY, CDR2 FYNNEI. The CDR3 is 15 residues long. The CDR3 loop reads CASSESGTRNTEAFF. As DNA, the CDR3 is TGTGCCAGCAGTGAATCCGGGACAAGGAACACTGAAGCTTTCTTT. Full variable domain (rest looked up from reference TRBV2 and TRBJ1-1): EPEVTQTPSHQVTQMGQEVILRCVPISNHLYFYWYRQILGQKVEFLVSFYNNEISEKSEIFDDQFSVERPDGSNFTLKIRSTKLEDSAMYFCASSESGTRNTEAFFGQGTRLTVV.

This clonotype was observed many times. The V gene is TRBV5-1, the J gene TRBJ2-1; TRBD2 matches at 13 bases. This CDR3 has 20 residues. V was clipped by 3 bases and J by 5 bases; unmatched bases: 17. Germline CDR1 SGHRS, CDR2 YFSETQ. CDR3 sequence: CASSSELAGGLMSLNNEQFF. The CDR3, as DNA: TGCGCCAGCAGCTCGGAACTAGCGGGAGGGCTTATGAGCCTTAACAATGAGCAGTTCTTC.

V usage is TRBV2 and J usage is TRBJ1-6; no firm D call. V was cut by 2 bases and J by 0 bases, with 8 bases left in between. CDR1 is SNHLY and CDR2 is FYNNEI in the germline V gene. This CDR3 comprises 16 residues. The CDR3 region has the DNA TGTGCCAGCAGTGAAAGGGCCAGCTCCTATAATTCACCCCTCCACTTT. Amino acids: CASSERASSYNSPLHF.

On this clonotype: No conserved phenylalanine or tryptophan ends this CDR3, so it is likely a read error. The V call is TRBV29-1, the J call TRBJ1-1; D possibly corresponds to TRBD1 (6 bases). The V and J ends lost 3 bases and 0 bases respectively, with 11 bases between them. This CDR3 contains 14 residues. CDR1 is SQVTM and CDR2 is ANQGSEA in the germline V gene. The CDR3 DNA reads as TGCAGCGTTGATGGACAGACCCTGAACACTGAAGCTTTCATT. This gives the protein CSVDGQTLNTEAFI.

This clonotype showed up many times. This chain joins TRBV29-1 and TRBJ2-1, with TRBD2 identical over 10 bases. The germline V gene encodes CDR1 SQVTM and CDR2 ANQGSEA. The CDR3 extends over 14 amino acids. The CDR3 region is CVVDPAGGYNEQFF. CDR3 nucleotides: TGCGTCGTCGACCCAGCGGGGGGGTACAATGAGCAGTTCTTC.

This clonotype was found many times. The chain combines TRBV11-2 with TRBJ1-6; D unresolved. Germline assignment: CDR1 SGHAT and CDR2 FQNNGV. V lost 5 bases, J lost 3 bases, and 8 bases lay in between. The CDR3 is 14 residues long. CDR3 coding DNA: TGTGCCAGCAGCCGGGGAAACTATAATTCACCCCTCCACTTT. Translation: CASSRGNYNSPLHF.

This clonotype has ten or more counts. The chain carries TRBV3-1 and TRBJ2-4; D gene uncertain. This CDR3 has 15 amino acids. Between the trimmed V and J ends, which lost 0 bases and 0 bases, there was a span of 6 bases. From germline, CDR1 is LGHDT and CDR2 YNNKEL (reference sequence). The DNA for the CDR3 is TGTGCCAGCAGCCAAGATCACTTAGCCAAAAACATTCAGTACTTC. Translating gives CASSQDHLAKNIQYF.

This clonotype was counted only a few times. The chain recombines TRBV10-3 with TRBJ2-7, with TRBD2 matching 7 bases. Losses at the gene ends were 4 bases for V and 6 bases for J; bases not matched to a gene: 6. CDR3 length: 13 amino acids. CDR1 is ENHRY and CDR2 is SYGVKD in the germline V gene. The CDR3 reads CAISGGGYGEQYF. CDR3 DNA sequence: TGTGCCATCAGTGGGGGGGGGTATGGCGAGCAGTACTTC.

The DNA of the CDR3 is TGTGCCAGCAGCTCCCGGACTAGCGGGGAGCTGTTTTTT. This gives the protein CASSSRTSGELFF. V is TRBV28 and J is TRBJ2-2, with TRBD2 matching over 7 bases. Trimming at V came to 6 bases and at J to 7 bases, leaving 5 bases not matched to a gene. The CDR3 has 13 amino acids. Germline CDR1 is MDHEN and CDR2 is SYDVKM.

Ten or more counts support this clonotype. The genes are TRBV5-1 and TRBJ1-2; 10 bases map to TRBD1. The CDR3 totals 13 residues. Trimming cost V 4 bases and J 6 bases; bases outside gene matches: 3. Germline assignment: CDR1 SGHRS and CDR2 YFSETQ. Written as DNA, the CDR3 is TGCGCCAGCAGCGCCGGGACAGGGGATGGCTACACCTTC. This sequence encodes CASSAGTGDGYTF.

This clonotype has a handful of counts. V usage is TRBV30 and J usage is TRBJ2-2; D is unclear. Germline-derived CDR1 and CDR2 are GTSNPN and SVGIG (reference sequence). This CDR3 has 12 amino acids. V was clipped by 2 bases and J by 1 base, with 2 bases between them. The CDR3 spells CAWSMNTGELFF. The CDR3 DNA is TGTGCCTGGAGTATGAACACCGGGGAGCTGTTTTTT.

Concerning this clonotype itself: Only one base separates this from a far larger clonotype, so it likely reflects a read error. The chain recombines TRBV12-3 or TRBV12-4 with TRBJ2-1, with 7 bases that match TRBD2. The CDR3 totals 15 residues. In DNA form, the CDR3 reads TGCGCCAGCAGTGGGTCAGGTGGGAGGGCCGATGAGCAGTTCTTC. It encodes CASSGSGGRADEQFF.

This clonotype turned up a few times. The chain combines TRBV27 with TRBJ2-3; TRBD2 aligns across 14 bases. Germline trimming cut 2 bases from V and 2 bases from J; bases unmatched to any gene: 3. Germline-derived CDR1 and CDR2 are MNHEY and SMNVEV (reference sequence). The CDR3 spans 17 residues. The CDR3 region has the DNA TGTGCCAGCAGTTTAGGACTAGCGGGAGGAAACACAGATACGCAGTATTTT. Its protein product is CASSLGLAGGNTDTQYF.

This clonotype was recorded many times. This chain joins TRBV15 and TRBJ2-7; TRBD2 might be the D (5 bases). The CDR3 loop spans 20 amino acids. Germline-derived CDR1 and CDR2 are LNHNV and YYDKDF (reference sequence). Trimming cost V 0 bases and J 7 bases, with 31 bases left between them. The CDR3 DNA is TGTGCCACCAGCAGAGATTTTTTTGGACGCCGGGCCGGGGAGCGTAGGGAGCAGTACTTC. It is translated as CATSRDFFGRRAGERREQYF.

This clonotype was picked up many times. The gene calls are TRBV28 and TRBJ1-4; D uncertain. The CDR3 consists of 14 residues. V was clipped by 6 bases and J by 0 bases, with 8 bases between them. CDR1 is MDHEN and CDR2 is SYDVKM in the germline V gene. CDR3 region: CASRSLATNEKLFF. The CDR3 DNA is TGTGCCAGCAGGTCCCTTGCAACTAATGAAAAACTGTTTTTT.

This clonotype has ten or more counts. CDR3 sequence (DNA): TGTGCCAGCAGGGGGTTCGGGGGTATCAATGAGCAGTTCTTC. This sequence encodes CASRGFGGINEQFF. V and J are TRBV27 and TRBJ2-1; a weak D match, TRBD2 (6 bases). Germline loops: CDR1 MNHEY, CDR2 SMNVEV (reference sequence). The V end lost 6 bases, the J end lost 6 bases, and 15 bases lay between the germline ends. The CDR3 loop spans 14 amino acids.

This clonotype was counted between two and nine times. The chain links TRBV29-1 to TRBJ2-3; a weak D match, TRBD1 (5 bases). The CDR3 runs to 17 residues. Per the germline V gene, CDR1 is SQVTM and CDR2 is ANQGSEA. The V end lost 0 bases, the J end lost 4 bases, and 20 bases lay between the germline ends. The CDR3 region has the DNA TGCAGCGTTGAAGATCGAGCAGGGCGAAACCCCCCAGATACGCAGTATTTT. This gives the protein CSVEDRAGRNPPDTQYF.